The present entry profiles one TCR beta chain with its context. Germline-derived CDR1 and CDR2 are SGHVS and FQNEAQ. With 5 bases clipped from V and 3 bases from J, the junction kept 4 bases outside the gene matches. The CDR3 spans 15 residues. This sample was taken from a study of blood T cell repertoires in COVID-19. The table came from immunoSEQ multiplex PCR; TCRdb's copy has only in-frame clones and leaves some out. The table includes under 40,000 clones, around 86% detected once. The clonotype comes from a woman aged 80 or over with active or convalescent COVID-19. The chain couples TRBV7-8 to TRBJ2-1; 10 nucleotides line up with TRBD2. The sequencing sample was made of peripheral blood. The CDR3 here is CASSPLAGNYNEQFF. For the CDR3, the DNA is TGTGCCAGCAGCCCACTAGCGGGGAACTACAATGAGCAGTTCTTC.